The clone carrying this T cell receptor beta chain was detected once. Antigen: not known. The PCR made use of 60 Vbeta and 13 Jbeta primers. Produced via immunoSEQ multiplex PCR; TCRdb's table is partial and in-frame only. The sample holds 100,000 to 150,000 clones, around 79% seen once. These data are taken from a study of cytomegalovirus exposure and HLA in healthy donors. Broader study findings: In a later analysis, compared with equally common non-associated chains, HLA-associated beta chains were more expanded.

The source is a woman in her thirties or forties in good health and CMV-seronegative. Sequencing was carried out using PBMCs.

DNA for the CDR3: TGTGCCAGCAGCCCCTTCAGGTCAGATACGCAGTATTTT. Amino acid sequence: CASSPFRSDTQYF. V and J are TRBV5-6 and TRBJ2-3; D is unclear. The CDR3 runs 13 residues. CDR1 and CDR2 (germline): SGHDT, YYEEEE. V shed 4 bases and J shed 4 bases, with 10 bases lying between them.